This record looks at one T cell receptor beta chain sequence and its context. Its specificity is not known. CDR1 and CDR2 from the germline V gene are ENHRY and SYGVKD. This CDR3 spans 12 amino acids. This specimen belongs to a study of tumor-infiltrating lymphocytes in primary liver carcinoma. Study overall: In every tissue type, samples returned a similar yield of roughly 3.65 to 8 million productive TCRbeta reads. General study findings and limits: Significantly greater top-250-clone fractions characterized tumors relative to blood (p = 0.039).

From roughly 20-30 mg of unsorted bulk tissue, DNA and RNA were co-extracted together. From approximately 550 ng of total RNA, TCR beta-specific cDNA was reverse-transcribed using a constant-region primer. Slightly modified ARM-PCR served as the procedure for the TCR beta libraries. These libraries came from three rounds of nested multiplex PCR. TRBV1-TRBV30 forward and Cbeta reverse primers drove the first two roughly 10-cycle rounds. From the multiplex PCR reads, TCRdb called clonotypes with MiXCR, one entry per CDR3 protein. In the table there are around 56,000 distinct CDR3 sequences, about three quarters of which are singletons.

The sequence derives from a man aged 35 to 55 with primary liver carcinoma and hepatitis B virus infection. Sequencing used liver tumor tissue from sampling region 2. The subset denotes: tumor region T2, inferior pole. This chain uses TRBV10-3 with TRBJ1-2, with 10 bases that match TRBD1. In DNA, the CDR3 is TGTGACACCGGGACAGGGGAAAGGCGCTGCACCTTC. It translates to CDTGTGERRCTF.